The present TCR beta chain was sequenced within a study of T cells in Graves' hyperthyroidism and ophthalmopathy. Study findings and constraints: In simple terms, a model built on 13 V-J features told ophthalmopathy apart from stable hyperthyroidism.

The V and J ends lost 5 bases and 2 bases respectively, with 18 bases between them. This CDR3 region has 15 residues. Germline V gene sequence: CDR1 SQVTM, CDR2 ANQGSEA. This clonotype was recorded at least ten times. Its matching antigen is unknown. Patients with uncontrolled infections, other autoimmune diseases, pregnancy or lactation were excluded. RNA transcripts were the template for amplifying TCR beta CDR3 regions. The HTBI primer set was used in a first-round RT-PCR of the TCR CDR3. TCRdb analysed the multiplex PCR reads with MiXCR anew, one entry per CDR3 protein. The table lists around 600,000 distinct CDR3 sequences, 14% of them singletons.

V gene TRBV29-1 combines with J gene TRBJ1-2; D is possibly TRBD1 (5 bases). The source is a woman younger than 30 with Graves' ophthalmopathy. Sequencing used blood. Here the CDR3 reads CSVWGERGPNYGYTF. The DNA for the CDR3 is TGCAGCGTTTGGGGAGAAAGGGGCCCAAACTATGGCTACACCTTC.